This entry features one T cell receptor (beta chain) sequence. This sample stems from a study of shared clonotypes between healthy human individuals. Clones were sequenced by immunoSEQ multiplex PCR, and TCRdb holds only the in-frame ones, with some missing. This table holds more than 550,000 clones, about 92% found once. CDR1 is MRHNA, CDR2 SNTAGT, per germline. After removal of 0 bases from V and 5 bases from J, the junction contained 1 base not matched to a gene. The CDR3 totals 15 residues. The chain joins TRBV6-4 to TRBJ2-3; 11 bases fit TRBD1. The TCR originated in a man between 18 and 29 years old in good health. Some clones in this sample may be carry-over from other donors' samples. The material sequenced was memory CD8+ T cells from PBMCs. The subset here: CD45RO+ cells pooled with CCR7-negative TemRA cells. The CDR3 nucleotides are TGTGCCAGCAGTGACTCTGGGACAGGGGGAGATACGCAGTATTTT. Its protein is CASSDSGTGGDTQYF.